Each of the 21 T cell receptor beta chains below was sequenced from the same sample in a study of early T cells in non-severe SARS-CoV-2 infection. TCRdb called the 5' RACE reads again in MiXCR, with one record for every CDR3 protein. The sample consists of about 70,000 distinct CDR3 sequences, around 15% of them appearing once. Sequenced material: whole blood, taken at baseline. Receptor source: an adult who was a healthcare worker with PCR-confirmed SARS-CoV-2 infection or an uninfected control (not recorded which).

V and J are TRBV28 and TRBJ1-4; perhaps TRBD1 as D (5 bases). Germline loops: CDR1 MDHEN, CDR2 SYDVKM. Deletions cut 7 bases from V and 8 bases from J, with 14 bases between. CDR3 length: 13 amino acids. The CDR3 protein is CASKWRRGEKLFF. In nucleotides, the CDR3 is TGTGCCAGCAAATGGCGGCGGGGGGAAAAACTGTTTTTT.

The rearrangement links TRBV27 to TRBJ2-7, with D perhaps assigned TRBD1 or TRBD2 (7 bases each). Between the trimmed V and J ends, which lost 6 bases and 2 bases, there was a span of 14 bases. This CDR3 region has 14 residues. The germline gives CDR1 MNHEY, CDR2 SMNVEV (reference sequence). CDR3 bases: TGTGCCAGCAGCCTTGCAGGGGGGGCCTACGAGCAGTACTTC. This gives the protein CASSLAGGAYEQYF.

This chain uses TRBV14 with TRBJ1-1, with D uncertain. Trimming took off 4 bases at V and 3 bases at J, with 12 bases between the two ends. CDR1 SGHDN and CDR2 FVKESK come from the germline V gene. The CDR3 extends over 14 amino acids. CDR3 coding DNA: TGTGCCAGCAGCCCTCTTTCCGGGGACACTGAAGCTTTCTTT. This codes for CASSPLSGDTEAFF.

This clonotype was counted only a few times. J is TRBJ1-4 and V is TRBV3-1; unclear D gene. Germline lookup yields CDR1 LGHDT and CDR2 YNNKEL (reference sequence). The CDR3 spans 11 residues. Trimming cost V 5 bases and J 5 bases, with 3 bases left between them. The CDR3 DNA reads as TGTGCCAGCAGCAGGAATGAAAAACTGTTTTTT. Protein product: CASSRNEKLFF.

This chain uses TRBV11-2 with TRBJ2-3; TRBD2 aligns across 11 bases. After removal of 5 bases from V and 5 bases from J, the junction contained 9 bases not matched to a gene. Germline lookup yields CDR1 SGHAT and CDR2 FQNNGV. This CDR3 is 16 amino acids long. CDR3 in amino acids: CASSVLAGEGIDTQYF. The CDR3 DNA sequence: TGTGCCAGCAGCGTACTAGCGGGAGAAGGGATAGATACGCAGTATTTT.

The chain carries TRBV28 and TRBJ2-3, with 9 bases that match TRBD1. This CDR3 is built from 17 residues. Germline CDR1 is MDHEN and CDR2 is SYDVKM. V lost 8 bases to trimming and J lost 2 bases; unmatched junction nucleotides: 14. The CDR3 protein is CASHRDRDFKVTDTQYF. As DNA, the CDR3 is TGTGCCAGCCACCGGGACAGGGACTTTAAGGTCACAGATACGCAGTATTTT.

The chain couples TRBV28 to TRBJ2-5; D is perhaps TRBD1 (5 bases). Germline CDR1 MDHEN, CDR2 SYDVKM. Trimming took off 11 bases at V and 5 bases at J, with 12 bases between the two ends. The CDR3 contains 11 residues. The CDR3 coding sequence is TGTGCCGCCCGAGCAGGGGAGACCCAGTACTTC. As protein: CAARAGETQYF.

This clonotype was detected a few times. The chain has TRBV4-2 and TRBJ1-4; weak D call: TRBD1 (5 bases). Trimming took 1 base from V and 6 from J, leaving 9 bases between them. The V gene's germline CDR1 is LGHNA and CDR2 YNFKEQ. The CDR3 has 14 residues. CDR3 sequence: CASSQVGGDEKLFF. The CDR3 nucleotides read TGTGCCAGCAGCCAAGTGGGGGGAGATGAAAAACTGTTTTTT.

This CDR3 is CASSPGTSGKRGLYEQYF. The CDR3 DNA reads TGTGCCAGCTCACCGGGGACTAGCGGGAAGAGAGGTCTCTACGAGCAGTACTTC. V and J are TRBV18 and TRBJ2-7, with TRBD2 matching over 13 bases. This CDR3 contains 18 residues. With V trimmed by 3 bases and J by 3 bases, 11 bases remained unmatched. Germline values: CDR1 KGHSH, CDR2 LQKENI.

This clonotype was observed a handful of times. The gene calls are TRBV7-2 and TRBJ1-6, with a weak D call TRBD1 (5 bases). Germline CDR1 is SGHTA and CDR2 is FQGNSA. Trimming pared 1 base from V and 8 bases from J, leaving 12 bases between. The CDR3 is 15 residues long. The CDR3 sequence is CASSLGWGMDSPLHF. The CDR3 nucleotides read TGTGCCAGCAGCTTAGGCTGGGGGATGGATTCACCCCTCCACTTT.

At least ten counts were recorded for this clonotype. J is TRBJ1-4 and V is TRBV7-9; the D gene is possibly TRBD1 (5 bases). Germline values: CDR1 SEHNR, CDR2 FQNEAQ (reference sequence). V was shortened by 4 bases and J by 3 bases, with 15 bases between the two germline ends. The CDR3 sequence is 16 residues long. This chain's CDR3 is CASSYLGRGSNEKLFF. Written as DNA, the CDR3 is TGTGCCAGCAGCTACCTGGGAAGGGGTTCTAATGAAAAACTGTTTTTT.

This clonotype was counted only a few times. The chain is built from TRBV7-9 and TRBJ1-6; 8 bases map to TRBD1. Germline assignment: CDR1 SEHNR and CDR2 FQNEAQ (reference sequence). This CDR3 is built from 14 residues. V gave up 5 bases and J gave up 6 bases; unmatched junction bases: 3. CDR3 bases: TGTGCCAGCAGCGGACAGGGACCTAATTCACCCCTCCACTTT. The encoded protein is CASSGQGPNSPLHF.

This clonotype was detected only a few times. The chain carries TRBV28 and TRBJ1-1; no reliable D call. Germline CDR1 MDHEN, CDR2 SYDVKM. V was shortened by 1 base and J by 4 bases, with 13 bases between the two germline ends. The CDR3 runs to 15 residues. CDR3 nucleotides: TGTGCCAGCAGTTTATTCCTGGCTGTAGGCACTGAAGCTTTCTTT. The encoded protein is CASSLFLAVGTEAFF.

This clonotype was observed a few times. V is TRBV7-2 and J is TRBJ2-3; a possible D gene is TRBD2 (6 bases). Germline CDR1 reads SGHTA; CDR2 reads FQGNSA. The CDR3 totals 15 residues. V was shortened by 4 bases and J by 0 bases, with 11 bases between the two germline ends. The CDR3 loop is CASSSPGLSTDTQYF. The CDR3 bases are TGTGCCAGCAGCTCACCGGGACTTAGCACAGATACGCAGTATTTT.

This clonotype turned up a few times. The rearrangement uses TRBV6-6 and TRBJ2-2, with D possibly being TRBD2 (6 bases). The CDR3 has 16 residues. Trimming shortened V by 8 bases and J by 1 base, and 17 bases separated the two germline ends. From germline, CDR1 is MNHNY and CDR2 SVGAGI (reference sequence). CDR3 coding DNA: TGTGCCAGCTCCCCCGGGCTAGCGTTGAACACCGGGGAGCTGTTTTTT. Residues: CASSPGLALNTGELFF.

This clonotype was recorded at least ten times. The J gene is TRBJ2-2, the V gene TRBV11-2; 11 nucleotides match TRBD2. The CDR3 totals 14 residues. V shed 8 bases, J shed 11 bases, and the junction held 10 bases outside the gene matches. Germline V gene sequence: CDR1 SGHAT, CDR2 FQNNGV. As DNA, the CDR3 is TGTGCCAGCGAATATAGCGGGAGGGCCCGAGAGCTGTTTTTT. It encodes CASEYSGRARELFF.

The V call is TRBV5-5, the J call TRBJ2-5; 13 bases are a match to TRBD2. V was clipped by 5 bases and J by 5 bases; unmatched bases: 6. The CDR3 totals 15 residues. Germline CDR1 is SGHKS and CDR2 is YYEKEE (reference sequence). CDR3 in amino acids: CASSTGLAGEETQYF. The CDR3 DNA sequence: TGTGCCAGCAGTACCGGACTAGCGGGAGAGGAGACCCAGTACTTC.

The chain combines TRBV18 with TRBJ1-2; a possible D gene is TRBD1 (5 bases). This CDR3 region has 13 residues. Per germline, CDR1 KGHSH and CDR2 LQKENI. V lost 6 bases to trimming and J lost 8 bases, with 16 bases between them. The CDR3 loop reads CASSMVAGRGYTF. The CDR3 coding sequence is TGTGCCAGCTCTATGGTGGCAGGGAGAGGCTACACCTTC.

V gene TRBV3-1 combines with J gene TRBJ2-2; D possibly matches TRBD1 or TRBD2 (6 bases each). Germline loops: CDR1 LGHDT, CDR2 YNNKEL (reference sequence). The CDR3 extends over 16 amino acids. The V end lost 5 bases, the J end lost 0 bases, and 13 bases lay between the germline ends. The DNA for the CDR3 is TGTGCCAGCAGCAAAAGGGGGGCCGCGAACACCGGGGAGCTGTTTTTT. Its protein is CASSKRGAANTGELFF. Combining the CDR3 with reference TRBV3-1 and TRBJ2-2 gives the whole variable domain DTAVSQTPKYLVTQMGNDKSIKCEQNLGHDTMYWYKQDSKKFLKIMFSYNNKELIINETVPNRFSPKSPDKAHLNLHINSLELGDSAVYFCASSKRGAANTGELFFGEGSRLTVL.

V gene TRBV12-3 or TRBV12-4 combines with J gene TRBJ2-5; 7 bases match TRBD1. Trimming removed 6 bases from V and 5 bases from J; junction bases left unmatched: 6. This CDR3 spans 13 amino acids. CDR3 protein: CASSSTGEETQYF. The CDR3 nucleotides are TGTGCCAGCAGCTCCACAGGGGAGGAGACCCAGTACTTC.

This clonotype was seen ten or more times. The chain is built from TRBV20-1 and TRBJ2-5; no clear D gene. The CDR3 runs to 12 residues. Germline loops: CDR1 DFQATT, CDR2 SNEGSKA (reference sequence). The CDR3 sequence is CSAPMIQETQYF. CDR3 sequence (DNA): TGCAGCGCACCGATGATCCAAGAGACCCAGTACTTC.